This TCR beta chain was obtained from a study of CD8+ T cells in alopecia areata. Study summary: Treated patients swallowed 5 to 10 mg of oral tofacitinib twice daily. Tofacitinib therapy took 6 to 18 months; 6 months off drug came after.

Study-wide results and limits: The study found higher clonality in lesional than normal scalp, especially in alopecia totalis/universalis.

Note on this clone: Antigen specificity is unknown.

The CDR3 extends over 13 amino acids. The germline V and J ends were trimmed by 5 bases and 7 bases, with 12 bases remaining between them. From germline, CDR1 is SEHNR and CDR2 FQNEAQ (reference sequence). Treatment described: oral pan-JAK inhibitor, 5-10 mg twice daily. Alopecia areata patients provided lesional scalp punch biopsies and peripheral blood. Extraction and reverse transcription of RNA yielded cDNA as the sequencing template. Sequencing was performed with immunoSEQ multiplex PCR; in TCRdb, only in-frame clones are kept and a portion is missing. The top ten clones hold roughly 0.5% of a sample with over 100,000 clones, around 56% of them seen once.

The specimen was CD4+ T cells sorted from blood, collected at week 4, from a patient treated with tofacitinib. The source of this sequence is a human donor with alopecia areata. The rearrangement joins TRBV7-9 to TRBJ2-4, with D possibly matching TRBD1 (6 bases). The CDR3 DNA follows: TGTGCCAGCAGCCCTTCCGGACAGAACATTCAGTACTTC. Protein sequence: CASSPSGQNIQYF.